This note documents a single TCR beta chain sequence. What it binds is not known. This CDR3 comprises 12 residues. The germline V gene has CDR1 SGHNT and CDR2 YYREEE (reference sequence). The germline V and J ends were trimmed by 4 bases and 0 bases, with 5 bases remaining between them. PCR primers comprised 60 Vbeta and 13 Jbeta primers. The protocol was immunoSEQ multiplex PCR, while the TCRdb copy is restricted to in-frame clones and leaves out a portion. The table records 150,000 to 200,000 clones, about 80% of them present only once. The sample originates from a study of cytomegalovirus exposure and HLA in healthy donors. Study outcomes and limitations: What a later analysis showed was that several of the most significant clusters appeared linked to common viral pathogens. The dataset shows that most TCR sequences were rare, while some public TCRs occurred in many donors. No immune exposure information besides CMV serostatus was available.

This clonotype was obtained from a woman aged 25 to 39 in good health and CMV-seropositive. The specimen was PBMCs. The gene calls are TRBV5-4 and TRBJ2-7; D uncertain. CDR3 residues: CASSAGSYEQYF. The CDR3 DNA reads as TGTGCCAGCAGCGCCGGCTCCTACGAGCAGTACTTC.